A selection of T cell receptor beta chains follows, all from one sample in a study of OX40 agonist ivuxolimab in advanced cancers. Measured with immunoSEQ multiplex PCR; TCRdb has only the in-frame clones, and not every one. Here the sample spans 75,000 to 80,000 clones, more than 75% being singletons. This specimen was CD4+ or CD8+ T cells sorted from blood, taken in a trial of the OX40 agonist ivuxolimab. These receptors were obtained from an adult with an advanced solid tumor such as melanoma, head and neck, liver or kidney cancer. Each CDR3 is given with its conserved first and last residue. The D gene is left open where the match is weak.

v_call	j_call	d_call	cdr3_aa	cdr3_nt
TRBV27	TRBJ2-3	-	CASSFYRQTTSTDTQYF	TGTGCCAGCAGTTTCTATCGACAGACCACTAGCACAGATACGCAGTATTTT
TRBV7-9	TRBJ1-2	-	CASTTLYGYTF	TGTGCCAGCACCACGCTCTATGGCTACACCTTC
TRBV15	TRBJ2-2	TRBD1	CATKGDRGYIGELFF	TGTGCCACGAAGGGCGACAGGGGTTATATCGGGGAGCTGTTTTTT
TRBV2	TRBJ2-5	TRBD2	CASSGTSGETQYF	TGTGCCAGCAGCGGGACTAGCGGTGAGACCCAGTACTTC
TRBV10-3	TRBJ2-5	TRBD1	CAISESVRQGIQETQYF	TGTGCCATCAGTGAGTCCGTGAGACAGGGGATCCAAGAGACCCAGTACTTC
TRBV28	TRBJ2-7	-	CASRALGTTYEQYF	TGTGCCAGCAGGGCTCTAGGTACTACCTACGAGCAGTACTTC
TRBV9	TRBJ1-4	TRBD1	CASNPGTGAVKLFF	TGTGCCAGCAACCCCGGGACAGGGGCGGTAAAACTGTTTTTT
TRBV19	TRBJ1-1	-	CASSHRSDSKAFF	TGTGCCAGTAGTCACCGGAGTGACAGTAAAGCTTTCTTT
TRBV5-4	TRBJ2-5	TRBD1	CASSLGDRGQETQYF	TGTGCCAGCAGCTTGGGGGACAGGGGGCAAGAGACCCAGTACTTC
TRBV2	TRBJ1-2	-	CASSQNRGTNYGYTF	TGTGCCAGCAGTCAAAACCGGGGGACTAACTATGGCTACACCTTC